The present entry profiles one TCR beta chain with its context. The germline CDR1 and CDR2 sequences are SGHTA and FQGNSA. V lost 1 base to trimming and J lost 4 bases; unmatched junction nucleotides: 7. The CDR3 runs 16 residues. Authors' analysis steps: Estimation of nucleated cell counts relied on the amplification of reference gene primers. Clones were read by immunoSEQ multiplex PCR, and TCRdb kept only the in-frame ones, dropping some. V, J and clone size are those of that table, while D and trimming were read from the DNA. This table has about 43,000 clones, roughly 87% appearing once. The data belong to a study of blood T cell repertoires in COVID-19. Overall study context: Some COVID-19 samples were acute and others convalescent; all came from the United States, Italy and Spain. T cells, B-cell-depleted T cells, or PBMCs supplied cDNA or gDNA.

The chain joins TRBV7-2 to TRBJ2-3; TRBD2 agrees at 8 bases. The TCR sequence derives from a woman aged 80 or over with active COVID-19. Sample: peripheral blood. The CDR3: CASSLGASGGSDTQYF. In nucleotides, the CDR3 is TGTGCCAGCAGCTTAGGGGCCAGCGGGGGTTCAGATACGCAGTATTTT.